This passage covers 11 T cell receptor beta chains from one sample sequenced in a study of OX40 agonist ivuxolimab in advanced cancers. The repertoire was sequenced with immunoSEQ multiplex PCR; TCRdb's copy has only in-frame clones and lacks some. The top ten clones hold 8% of a sample with fewer than 90,000 clones, more than 85% of them seen once. This specimen consisted of CD4+ or CD8+ T cells sorted from blood, obtained in a trial of the OX40 agonist ivuxolimab. Receptors were obtained from an adult with an advanced solid tumor such as melanoma, head and neck, liver or kidney cancer.

CDR3 sequence: CASKSGSRYEQYF. The CDR3 DNA reads TGTGCCAGTAAAAGTGGGAGCAGGTACGAGCAGTACTTC. This chain uses TRBV19 with TRBJ2-5, with D perhaps matching TRBD2 (5 bases). The closer fit of TRBJ2-7 to the DNA end suggests the J call may be wrong. Germline loops: CDR1 LNHDA, CDR2 SQIVND (reference sequence). The CDR3 contains 13 residues.

The chain uses TRBV7-8 and TRBJ1-6, with D tentatively TRBD1 (6 bases). Germline-derived CDR1 and CDR2 are SGHVS and FQNEAQ. V was trimmed by 5 bases and J by 10 bases, leaving 18 bases between them. The CDR3 sequence is 15 residues long. CDR3 sequence reads: CASSHQTGGESPLHF. DNA for the CDR3: TGTGCCAGCAGCCACCAGACAGGTGGAGAATCACCCCTCCACTTT.

The chain employs TRBV11-3 and TRBJ1-2; no clear D gene. V was trimmed by 6 bases and J by 8 bases, leaving 19 bases between them. This CDR3 has 14 amino acids. Germline V gene lookup returns CDR1 SGHNT and CDR2 YENEEA. DNA for the CDR3: TGTGCCAGCAGGCCAGGTCACCGCCCGGGAGGCTACACCTTC. This encodes CASRPGHRPGGYTF. The full variable domain, its missing parts supplied by reference TRBV11-3 and TRBJ1-2, is EAGVVQSPRYKIIEKKQPVAFWCNPISGHNTLYWYLQNLGQGPELLIRYENEEAVDDSQLPKDRFSAERLKGVDSTLKIQPAELGDSAVYLCASRPGHRPGGYTFGSGTRLTVV.

The chain couples TRBV19 to TRBJ1-1; D perhaps matches TRBD1 (6 bases). Trimming took 3 bases from V and 3 from J, leaving 11 bases between them. The CDR3 has 14 amino acids. Looked up from germline, CDR1 is LNHDA and CDR2 is SQIVND (reference sequence). The CDR3 sequence is CASSIDRLYTEAFF. CDR3 nucleotide sequence: TGTGCCAGTAGTATCGACAGGCTGTACACTGAAGCTTTCTTT.

This sequence joins TRBV7-2 and TRBJ2-7, with TRBD1 as a possible D gene (6 bases). CDR3 length: 15 residues. Germline lookup yields CDR1 SGHTA and CDR2 FQGNSA. Trimming pared 1 base from V and 3 bases from J, leaving 13 bases between. CDR3 sequence reads: CASSLGGLGHYEQYF. The CDR3 region has the DNA TGTGCCAGCAGCTTAGGGGGGCTTGGGCACTACGAGCAGTACTTC.

This chain uses TRBV30 with TRBJ2-5; tentative D call: TRBD1 (6 bases). Germline lookup yields CDR1 GTSNPN and CDR2 SVGIG (reference sequence). Trimming left V 3 bases short and J 5 bases short, with 7 bases between. The CDR3 length is 11 residues. CDR3 loop: CAWRGAETQYF. The CDR3 coding sequence is TGTGCCTGGAGGGGGGCCGAGACCCAGTACTTC.

V usage is TRBV6-1 and J usage is TRBJ1-4, with TRBD1 matching over 7 bases. The CDR3 runs 15 residues. V shed 6 bases, J shed 7 bases, and the junction held 11 bases outside the gene matches. Germline CDR1 and CDR2: MNHNS and SASEGT. DNA for the CDR3: TGTGCCAGCAGGGGGGGTAGGGACAGAAGTGAAAAACTGTTTTTT. Translated, it gives CASRGGRDRSEKLFF.

The table lists this clone with a count of one. The chain employs TRBV10-3 and TRBJ2-1, with 11 bases identical to TRBD2. The CDR3 runs to 17 residues. Losses at the gene ends were 0 bases for V and 6 bases for J; bases not matched to a gene: 7. Germline CDR1 ENHRY, CDR2 SYGVKD. CDR3 in amino acids: CAISESMASGRINEQFF. CDR3 nucleotide sequence: TGTGCCATCAGTGAGTCGATGGCTAGCGGGAGGATCAATGAGCAGTTCTTC.

The chain couples TRBV28 to TRBJ2-7; 8 nucleotides agree with TRBD1. The V segment lost 7 bases and the J segment 0 bases; nucleotides outside the gene matches: 5. Per the germline V gene, CDR1 is MDHEN and CDR2 is SYDVKM. This CDR3 is 14 amino acids long. CDR3 bases: TGTGCCAGCATTACTACAGGGGGCTCCTACGAGCAGTACTTC. Translation gives CASITTGGSYEQYF.

The chain combines TRBV6-5 with TRBJ2-3, with TRBD2 matching 12 bases. CDR3 length: 13 amino acids. V shed 6 bases and J 5 bases; nucleotides not matched to a gene: 0. Germline CDR1 reads MNHEY; CDR2 reads SVGAGI. Written as DNA, the CDR3 is TGTGCCAGCAGGACTAGCGGGAGAGATACGCAGTATTTT. Residues: CASRTSGRDTQYF.

The chain combines TRBV29-1 with TRBJ1-1, with D unresolved. V was shortened by 3 bases and J by 3 bases, with 14 bases between the two germline ends. The CDR3 is made up of 14 amino acids. The V gene's germline CDR1 is SQVTM and CDR2 ANQGSEA. In DNA, the CDR3 is TGCAGCGTTGATAGGGCGGATGAGGACACTGAAGCTTTCTTT. This sequence encodes CSVDRADEDTEAFF.